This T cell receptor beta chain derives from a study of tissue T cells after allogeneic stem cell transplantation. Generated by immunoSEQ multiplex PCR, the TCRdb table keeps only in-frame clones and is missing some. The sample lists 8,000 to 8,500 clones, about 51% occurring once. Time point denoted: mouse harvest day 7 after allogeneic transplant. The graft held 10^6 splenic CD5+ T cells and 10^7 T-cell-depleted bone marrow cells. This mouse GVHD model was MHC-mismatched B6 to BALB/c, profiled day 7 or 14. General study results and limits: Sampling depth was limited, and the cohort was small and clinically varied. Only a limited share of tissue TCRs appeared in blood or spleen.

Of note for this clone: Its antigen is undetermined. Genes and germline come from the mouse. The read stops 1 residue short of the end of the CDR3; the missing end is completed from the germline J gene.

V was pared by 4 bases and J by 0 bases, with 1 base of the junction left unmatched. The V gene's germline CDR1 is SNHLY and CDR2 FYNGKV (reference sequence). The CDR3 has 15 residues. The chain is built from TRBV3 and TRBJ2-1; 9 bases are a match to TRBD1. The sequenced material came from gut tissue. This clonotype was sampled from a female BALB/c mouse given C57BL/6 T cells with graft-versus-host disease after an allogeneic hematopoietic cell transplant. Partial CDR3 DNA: TGTGCCAGCAGCTCGGGACAGGGTAACTATGCTGAGCAGTTC. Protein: CASSSGQGNYAEQF. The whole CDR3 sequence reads CASSSGQGNYAEQFF.